This T cell receptor (beta chain) is drawn from a study of identical twins (dated by TCRdb to 2016 to 2018). Turning to the overall study: To test whether fetal clonotypes persist, this study deep-sequenced TCR alpha and beta repertoires from monozygotic twins, from unrelated adults of various ages, and from cord blood. To rule out contamination, replicate twin experiments were performed at different times with different library preparation protocols.

What the work shows at the level of the full study, not this receptor alone: Zero-insertion analyses could be partly confounded by invariant T cells such as MAIT and iNKT, although diverse VJ usage argued against such confounding for most clonotypes. Compared with coincidental sharing between unrelated individuals, out-of-frame TCR alpha sequences shared between twins showed an excess of sequences with low generation probability. The excess sharing between twins in beta out-of-frame sequences was weaker because fewer shared sequences reduced the signal-to-noise ratio. In monozygotic twins, recombination models systematically underestimated out-of-frame TCR alpha sharing, but the models matched the sharing seen between unrelated individuals. Fewer insertions were carried by abundant cord blood beta clonotypes; a weaker similar trend was observed in young adult naive repertoires, while no such trend was observed in memory repertoires. Because the same donors could not be followed over many years, the conclusions depended on cross-sectional statistical analysis.

Including the terminal cysteine and phenylalanine, the CDR3 comprises 13 residues. CDR3 DNA is the only sequence kept; it has 39 bases, read in frame from the first base. Taken from the germline V gene, the CDR1 and CDR2 loops are SGHVS and FQNEAQ. Trimming at the junction amounts to 3 bases on V and 10 bases on J, and the germline ends lie 15 bases apart. About this clonotype: What this receptor recognizes is not known. No much larger clone exists at a distance of one base, and base qualities are not known.

Library method: 5' RACE. TCRdb lists the instrument as Illumina HiSeq 2000. A universal primer binding site was introduced by template switching, and a unique molecular identifier was present in the final cDNA, enabling accurate counting of TCR cDNA molecules. Specific primers in the conserved constant-segment region were used to synthesize first-strand cDNA for TCR alpha and beta chains. To control for contamination, every cDNA library was double barcoded, receiving both a SMART-Mk sample barcode and Illumina barcodes. TruSeq adapter sequences, together with Illumina sample barcodes, were added in two successive PCR steps. Sequencing of the TCR alpha and beta cDNA libraries was done on the Illumina HiSeq platform using custom primers. The original pipeline was this. MiGEC processed the raw reads to extract unique molecular identifiers, while MiXCR was used to determine the CDR3 positions. Recombination models were inferred per individual with the repgenHMM and IGoR tools using an EM algorithm. Shared clonotype analysis was performed with the tcR package in R, normalizing sharing by the product of cloneset sizes. To study raw recombination without the effects of thymic and clonal selection, out-of-frame nonproductive sequences were analyzed. The raw public reads went through TCRdb reprocessing: fastp at Q25, MiXCR clone calling, in-frame beta chains kept. Here each entry gathers all rows of one CDR3 protein and keeps the most common genes and DNA. It is TCRdb's table, rather than the study itself, that gives the V and J calls and clone size. In all, the sample holds roughly 1,500,000 distinct CDR3 sequences, and roughly a third of those were seen once. The top ten clonotypes cover approximately 0.29% of the sample.

Every donor was a healthy Caucasian. The sequence came from a newborn girl in good health. The chain is assembled from TRBV7-8 and TRBJ2-5; matching of 6 bases hints at TRBD2 as the D gene. Sequencing was performed on cord blood. The DNA sequence is given as TGTGCCAGCAGCTTTCGCTGGACTAATCTCCAGTACTTC. It translates to CASSFRWTNLQYF.